These T cell receptor beta chains were read from a single sample in a study of vaccination effects on CD4 cells after COVID-19. Measured with immunoSEQ multiplex PCR; TCRdb has only the in-frame clones, and not every one. There are some 22,000 clones in the sample; around 73% occur only once, and approximately 5.3% lies in the top ten. These TCRs' antigens remain unknown. The sample in question was CD4+ T cells from PBMCs cultured with SARS-CoV-2 spike peptides, obtained before COVID-19 vaccination. All receptors derive from a human donor who received a COVID-19 vaccine. CDR3s include the opening cysteine and the closing phenylalanine or tryptophan. The D gene is left open where the match is weak. Rows may omit the clone size; those that give it use once, few, many or a size class.

>14|TRBJ1-5|TRBV10-1|.|.
TGCGCCAGCAGTGAGTCGGGGGAGGGTCAGCCCCAGCATTTT
CASSESGEGQPQHF
>18|TRBJ1-2|TRBV5-1|TRBD1|.
TGCGCCAGCAGCGCCCTACCCCTGAACAGGGGATCGGACTATGGCTACACCTTC
CASSALPLNRGSDYGYTF
>16|TRBJ2-7|TRBV7-8|.|.
TGTGCCAGCAGCTTAGGCCGACGAAGTGGAGGTTACGAGCAGTACTTC
CASSLGRRSGGYEQYF
>14|TRBJ2-1|TRBV2|TRBD2|.
TGTGCCAGCAGGAGCGGGGGGGGGTACAATGAGCAGTTCTTC
CASRSGGGYNEQFF
>12|TRBJ1-1|TRBV2|.|once
TGTGCCAGCGGGGGAGGGAACACTGAAGCTTTCTTT
CASGGGNTEAFF
>11|TRBJ2-3|TRBV6-4|.|.
TGTGCCAGCAGGGGTACAGATACGCAGTATTTT
CASRGTDTQYF
>13|TRBJ1-2|TRBV5-1|.|.
TGCGCCAGCAGCTCTCGACAGGAGTTTGGCTACACCTTC
CASSSRQEFGYTF
>16|TRBJ2-7|TRBV27|TRBD2|.
TGTGCCAGCAGTCCCACCCAAACACGACTAGCGGGGGAGCAGTACTTC
CASSPTQTRLAGEQYF
>14|TRBJ1-4|TRBV5-4|.|.
TGTGCCAGCAGCTTGCAGGGATCTACTGAAAAACTGTTTTTT
CASSLQGSTEKLFF
>17|TRBJ2-6|TRBV6-6|TRBD1|once
TGTGCCAGCAGTCGGACAGGGGCCACCTCTGGGGCCAACGTCCTGACTTTC
CASSRTGATSGANVLTF
>13|TRBJ1-1|TRBV25-1|.|.
TGTGCCAGCAATCGGGGTAGGTCCACTGAAGCTTTCTTT
CASNRGRSTEAFF
>16|TRBJ1-6|TRBV18|TRBD1|.
TGTGCCAGCTCACCAAGGAGGGACAGGAATAATTCACCCCTCCACTTT
CASSPRRDRNNSPLHF
>15|TRBJ2-7|TRBV4-1|.|.
TGCGCCAGCAGCCAAGATGAAAGGACCCCCTACGAGCAGTACTTC
CASSQDERTPYEQYF
>14|TRBJ2-5|TRBV18|TRBD2|.
TGTGCCAGCTCACCCGGGACTAGCGGAGAGACCCAGTACTTC
CASSPGTSGETQYF
>16|TRBJ2-7|TRBV19|.|.
TGTGCCAGTAGACTCGGATGGGACTCTCTTTCAGGGGAGCAGTACTTC
CASRLGWDSLSGEQYF
>15|TRBJ2-7|TRBV7-9|TRBD2|few
TGTGCCAGCAGCCGCGGTGGGACTAGCGGCTACGAGCAGTACTTC
CASSRGGTSGYEQYF